The clone carrying this T cell receptor beta chain was recorded at least ten times. Its antigen is not known. Time point noted: newly diagnosed GD, antithyroid drugs for less than 3 months. The TCR library was made from RNA extracted from PBMCs. This sample stems from a study of regulatory T cells in long-lasting Graves disease. The CDR3 is made up of 15 amino acids. V was clipped by 11 bases and J by 0 bases, with 20 bases between them. In germline, CDR1 is SNHLY, CDR2 FYNNEI. Building of the TCR beta libraries involved iRepertoire HTBI primers and Arm-PCR of CDR3 regions. MiXCR, run by TCRdb on the multiplex PCR reads, gives a single entry per CDR3 protein. Among around 400,000 distinct CDR3 sequences listed, roughly a sixth were seen once. Findings of the study overall: Newly diagnosed disease favored TRBV20-1 and TRBJ2-1 over persistent disease. Thyroid tissue went unstudied; only peripheral blood was examined.

V gene TRBV2 combines with J gene TRBJ2-7; TRBD1 or TRBD2 may be the D gene (5 bases each). The input for sequencing was peripheral blood mononuclear cells (PBMCs), taken at new diagnosis, from a patient treated with antithyroid drugs. This clonotype was obtained from a female donor with Graves disease. The DNA for the CDR3 is TGTGCCGGGGGAAAAAGACGAAAAATCTCCTACGAGCAGTACTTC. This gives the protein CAGGKRRKISYEQYF.